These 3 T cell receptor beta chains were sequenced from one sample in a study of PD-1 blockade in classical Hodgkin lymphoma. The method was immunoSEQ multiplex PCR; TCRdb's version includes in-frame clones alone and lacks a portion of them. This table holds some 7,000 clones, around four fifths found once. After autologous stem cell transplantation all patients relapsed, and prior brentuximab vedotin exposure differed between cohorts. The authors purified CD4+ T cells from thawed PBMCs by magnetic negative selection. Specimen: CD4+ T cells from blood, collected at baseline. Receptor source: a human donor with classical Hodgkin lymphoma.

CDR3 residues: CSVDASGGGAKHSTDTQYF. The CDR3, as DNA: TGCAGCGTGGATGCGTCTGGGGGAGGGGCAAAACATAGCACAGATACGCAGTATTTT. This chain joins TRBV29-1 and TRBJ2-3; 7 nucleotides agree with TRBD2. With V trimmed by 6 bases and J by 0 bases, 21 bases remained unmatched. This CDR3 comprises 19 residues. Germline V gene sequence: CDR1 SQVTM, CDR2 ANQGSEA.

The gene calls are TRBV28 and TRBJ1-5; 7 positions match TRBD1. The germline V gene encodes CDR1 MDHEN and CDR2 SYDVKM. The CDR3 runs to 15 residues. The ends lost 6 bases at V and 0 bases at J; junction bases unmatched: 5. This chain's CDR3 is CASSSGTASNQPQHF. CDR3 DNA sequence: TGTGCCAGCAGCTCCGGGACAGCTAGCAATCAGCCCCAGCATTTT.

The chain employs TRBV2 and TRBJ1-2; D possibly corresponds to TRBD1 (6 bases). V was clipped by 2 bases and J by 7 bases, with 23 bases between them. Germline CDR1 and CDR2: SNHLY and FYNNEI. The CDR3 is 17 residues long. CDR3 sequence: CASSEREQGSPISGYTF. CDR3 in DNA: TGTGCCAGCAGTGAAAGGGAACAGGGATCGCCGATTTCTGGCTACACCTTC.